Shown below are 18 T cell receptor beta chains from a single sample sequenced in a study of T cell clones after liver transplantation. The assay was immunoSEQ multiplex PCR, and TCRdb's table has in-frame clones only and misses some. The sample has tens of thousands of clones; 80% to 90% are singletons. The source was CD8+ T cells from blood, collected 12 months after liver transplant. The receptors here all came from a human patient who received a liver transplant. Some T cells here may be from the graft donor.

This sequence joins TRBV9 and TRBJ2-7; D is ambiguous. From germline, CDR1 is SGDLS and CDR2 YYNGEE. V lost 4 bases and J lost 1, with 15 bases in between. The CDR3 is 15 amino acids. CDR3 in amino acids: CASSRAGEASYEQYF. CDR3 DNA: TGTGCCAGCAGCCGCGCTGGTGAAGCTTCCTACGAGCAGTACTTC.

The CDR3 loop is CASSLQGTYSYEQYF. In DNA, the CDR3 is TGTGCCAGCAGTTTACAGGGGACCTACTCCTACGAGCAGTACTTC. The chain couples TRBV27 to TRBJ2-7; a possible D gene is TRBD1 (6 bases). The CDR3 is 15 amino acids. CDR1 and CDR2 (germline): MNHEY, SMNVEV (reference sequence). V was clipped by 2 bases and J by 0 bases, with 11 bases between them.

The chain joins TRBV4-3 to TRBJ2-3; possible D gene TRBD1, 5 bases. CDR1 is LGHNA, CDR2 YSLEER, per germline. The CDR3 is made up of 15 amino acids. Trimming pared 0 bases from V and 6 bases from J, leaving 13 bases between. Here the CDR3 reads CASSQDRGNGDTQYF. CDR3 DNA: TGCGCCAGCAGCCAAGATAGGGGTAACGGGGATACGCAGTATTTT.

This chain links TRBV5-1 with TRBJ1-1; the D gene is possibly TRBD1 (6 bases). The germline gives CDR1 SGHRS, CDR2 YFSETQ. The CDR3 consists of 15 residues. V was pared by 3 bases and J by 4 bases, with 16 bases between. For the CDR3, the DNA is TGCGCCAGCAGCTCCGAGGGGGGGCTGGGCACTGAAGCTTTCTTT. The encoded protein is CASSSEGGLGTEAFF.

This chain links TRBV15 with TRBJ2-5, with 11 bases fitting TRBD2. J lost 1 base, V lost 4 bases, and 2 bases had no gene match. Germline V gives CDR1 LNHNV, CDR2 YYDKDF (reference sequence). The CDR3 has 15 amino acids. In DNA, the CDR3 is TGTGCCACCAGCATACTAGCGGGAGCCCAAGAGACCCAGTACTTC. This encodes CATSILAGAQETQYF.

This clone was detected many times. V gene TRBV5-4 combines with J gene TRBJ2-3; 12 bases align to TRBD2. Germline V lookup: CDR1 SGHNT, CDR2 YYREEE (reference sequence). This CDR3 has 18 amino acids. V was clipped by 0 bases and J by 0 bases; unmatched bases: 5. The CDR3 reads CASSLGVTSGRSTDTQYF. The CDR3 bases are TGTGCCAGCAGCTTGGGAGTCACTAGCGGGAGGAGCACAGATACGCAGTATTTT.

The chain combines TRBV13 with TRBJ1-1; no clear D. The CDR3 runs to 12 residues. Germline lookup yields CDR1 PRHDT and CDR2 FYEKMQ (reference sequence). Trimming pared 4 bases from V and 4 bases from J, leaving 7 bases between. Here the CDR3 DNA reads TGTGCCAGCAGCTCGGAGGGCACTGAAGCTTTCTTT. It codes for CASSSEGTEAFF.

V is TRBV5-4 and J is TRBJ2-2; TRBD1 or TRBD2 may be the D gene (5 bases each). The CDR3 extends over 14 amino acids. Germline-derived CDR1 and CDR2 are SGHNT and YYREEE (reference sequence). V lost 2 bases and J 5 bases, leaving 10 bases between the germline ends. The CDR3 coding sequence is TGTGCCAGCAGCTTTTGGGGGACGACCGGGGAGCTGTTTTTT. Translated: CASSFWGTTGELFF.

This clone was seen once. The rearrangement links TRBV5-4 to TRBJ2-7; D is tentatively TRBD1 or TRBD2 (5 bases each). CDR3 size: 14 residues. The germline V and J ends were trimmed by 0 bases and 3 bases, with 10 bases remaining between them. The germline V gene encodes CDR1 SGHNT and CDR2 YYREEE (reference sequence). CDR3 in DNA: TGTGCCAGCAGCTTGGATCAGGGAGACTACGAGCAGTACTTC. Protein: CASSLDQGDYEQYF.

This clone has only one observation. CDR3 protein: CASSPDRDRGPYEQYF. Written as DNA, the CDR3 is TGTGCCAGCAGTCCAGACCGGGACAGGGGGCCGTACGAGCAGTACTTC. The V call is TRBV27, the J call TRBJ2-7; TRBD1 agrees at 12 bases. V trimming: 5 bases; J trimming: 4 bases; junction bases outside the gene matches: 9. The CDR3 spans 16 residues. CDR1 is MNHEY, CDR2 SMNVEV, per germline (reference sequence).

Only a few counts were recorded for this clone. V and J are TRBV19 and TRBJ1-1; D is undetermined. This CDR3 has 14 amino acids. From germline, CDR1 is LNHDA and CDR2 SQIVND (reference sequence). The V gene lost 3 bases and the J gene lost 4 bases, with 12 bases spanning the gap. CDR3 DNA: TGTGCCAGTAGTATCGGGGATACGGGCACTGAAGCTTTCTTT. It codes for CASSIGDTGTEAFF.

The CDR3 DNA reads TGTGCCAGCAGCCAGACAGTCCTTAATCAGCCCCAGCATTTT. Its protein is CASSQTVLNQPQHF. The chain carries TRBV4-2 and TRBJ1-5, with D possibly being TRBD1 (5 bases). CDR1 and CDR2 from the germline V gene are LGHNA and YNFKEQ. Trimming left V 3 bases short and J 4 bases short, with 10 bases between. The CDR3 runs to 14 residues.

This clone is large within its sample. The CDR3 region is CASSVSRLLPVSNTGELFF. In nucleotides, the CDR3 is TGTGCCAGCAGCGTATCCCGGTTACTCCCCGTTTCGAACACCGGGGAGCTGTTTTTT. The V gene is TRBV9, the J gene TRBJ2-2; no clear D gene. This CDR3 has 19 amino acids. The germline V and J ends were trimmed by 1 base and 0 bases, with 19 bases remaining between them. Germline CDR1 and CDR2: SGDLS and YYNGEE.

The V call is TRBV30, the J call TRBJ1-3; possible D gene TRBD1, 5 bases. In germline, CDR1 is GTSNPN, CDR2 SVGIG (reference sequence). V lost 4 bases and J 1 base, leaving 23 bases between the germline ends. The CDR3 is 18 residues long. The CDR3 spells CAWKGWGGDTPSGNTIYF. In DNA form, the CDR3 reads TGTGCCTGGAAAGGATGGGGGGGAGATACCCCATCTGGAAACACCATATATTTT.

V is TRBV27 and J is TRBJ2-7; no definite D call. With 4 bases removed from V and 4 bases from J, the gap between germline ends came to 8 bases. The CDR3 totals 12 residues. CDR1 MNHEY and CDR2 SMNVEV come from the germline V gene (reference sequence). The CDR3 nucleotides are TGTGCCAGCAGTTGGAACGGTTACGAGCAGTACTTC. Protein sequence: CASSWNGYEQYF.

The chain employs TRBV5-1 and TRBJ1-1; 7 bases fit TRBD1. The CDR3 contains 12 residues. Trimming removed 6 bases from V and 4 bases from J; junction bases left unmatched: 3. Germline values: CDR1 SGHRS, CDR2 YFSETQ. This CDR3 is CASKSGGTEAFF. For the CDR3, the DNA is TGCGCCAGCAAATCAGGGGGCACTGAAGCTTTCTTT.

This clone has more than one count but fewer than ten. J is TRBJ1-2 and V is TRBV19; perhaps TRBD1 as D (5 bases). Looked up from germline, CDR1 is LNHDA and CDR2 is SQIVND (reference sequence). This CDR3 has 12 amino acids. Trimming stripped 1 base from V and 8 bases from J, with 8 bases between. CDR3 DNA: TGTGCCAGTAGTATAGGGGGCCGGGGCTACACCTTC. It yields the protein CASSIGGRGYTF. Together with reference TRBV19 and TRBJ1-2, the CDR3 gives the full variable domain: DGGITQSPKYLFRKEGQNVTLSCEQNLNHDAMYWYRQDPGQGLRLIYYSQIVNDFQKGDIAEGYSVSREKKESFPLTVTSAQKNPTAFYLCASSIGGRGYTFGSGTRLTVV.

This chain connects TRBV6-6 to TRBJ1-1; D is unresolved. CDR3 length: 15 amino acids. The V and J ends lost 7 bases and 5 bases respectively, with 20 bases between them. The germline gives CDR1 MNHNY, CDR2 SVGAGI (reference sequence). CDR3 loop: CASNSEGLVWTEAFF. The CDR3 bases are TGTGCCAGCAACTCTGAAGGGCTGGTATGGACTGAAGCTTTCTTT.